The source of this T cell receptor (beta chain) is a study of blood T cell repertoires in COVID-19. Study-wide context: Samples of COVID-19 (acute and convalescent) were obtained from the United States, Italy and Spain. PBMCs, B-cell-depleted T cells, or T cells provided the cDNA or gDNA that made up the material.

Germline loops: CDR1 MNHEY, CDR2 SVGEGT. The V end was cut by 5 bases, the J end by 4 bases, with 15 bases between. The CDR3 spans 15 residues. Per the original methods: Estimation of nucleated cell counts relied on the amplification of reference gene primers. The table came from immunoSEQ multiplex PCR; TCRdb's copy has only in-frame clones and leaves some out. V and J calls and clone size are as listed in that table; D and trimming were resolved from the DNA. Among over 70,000 clones listed, approximately 90% were seen once. Sequenced input: peripheral blood. The rearrangement links TRBV6-2 or TRBV6-3 to TRBJ2-1; the D gene is possibly TRBD2 (6 bases). This clonotype was sampled from a human donor with active COVID-19. The donor label of this sample is uncertain. The CDR3 DNA is TGTGCCAGCAGTACCCGAACGGGGAGGTACAATGAGCAGTTCTTC. It codes for CASSTRTGRYNEQFF.